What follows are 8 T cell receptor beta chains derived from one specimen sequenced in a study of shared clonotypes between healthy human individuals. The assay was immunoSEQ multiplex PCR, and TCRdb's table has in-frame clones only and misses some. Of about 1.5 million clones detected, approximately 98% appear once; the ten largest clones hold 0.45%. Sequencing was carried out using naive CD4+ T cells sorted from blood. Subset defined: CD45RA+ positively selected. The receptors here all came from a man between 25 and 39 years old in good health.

CDR3 protein: CASSLDRGTQPQHF. The CDR3 DNA reads TGCGCCAGCAGCTTGGACAGGGGGACTCAGCCCCAGCATTTT. The gene calls are TRBV5-1 and TRBJ1-5; 8 bases map to TRBD1. The junction had 2 bases not matched to a gene; V was cut back by 0 bases and J by 6 bases. Germline V gives CDR1 SGHRS, CDR2 YFSETQ. This CDR3 comprises 14 residues. The full variable domain, its missing parts supplied by reference TRBV5-1 and TRBJ1-5, is KAGVTQTPRYLIKTRGQQVTLSCSPISGHRSVSWYQQTPGQGLQFLFEYFSETQRNKGNFPGRFSGRQFSNSRSEMNVSTLELGDSALYLCASSLDRGTQPQHFGDGTRLSIL.

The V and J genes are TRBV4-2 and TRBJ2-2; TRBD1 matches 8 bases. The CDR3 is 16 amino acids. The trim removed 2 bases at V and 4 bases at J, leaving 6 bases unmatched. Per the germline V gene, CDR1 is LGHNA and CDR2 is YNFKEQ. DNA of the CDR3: TGTGCCAGCAGCCAACCTTCAGGGGGCCTCACCGGGGAGCTGTTTTTT. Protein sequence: CASSQPSGGLTGELFF.

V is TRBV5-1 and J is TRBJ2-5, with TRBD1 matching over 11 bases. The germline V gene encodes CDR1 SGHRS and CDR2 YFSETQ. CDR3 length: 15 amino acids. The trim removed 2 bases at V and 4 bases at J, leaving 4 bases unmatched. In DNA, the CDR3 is TGCGCCAGCAGCTTCGGACAGGGGGCTGGAGAGACCCAGTACTTC. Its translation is CASSFGQGAGETQYF. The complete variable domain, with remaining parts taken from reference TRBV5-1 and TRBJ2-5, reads KAGVTQTPRYLIKTRGQQVTLSCSPISGHRSVSWYQQTPGQGLQFLFEYFSETQRNKGNFPGRFSGRQFSNSRSEMNVSTLELGDSALYLCASSFGQGAGETQYFGPGTRLLVL.

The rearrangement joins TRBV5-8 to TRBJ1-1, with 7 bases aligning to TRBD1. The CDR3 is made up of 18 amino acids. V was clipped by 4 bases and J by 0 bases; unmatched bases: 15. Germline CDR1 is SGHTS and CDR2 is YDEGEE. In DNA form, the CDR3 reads TGTGCCAGCAGCCCGCCCTCCGGGACAGCGTACATGAACACTGAAGCTTTCTTT. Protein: CASSPPSGTAYMNTEAFF. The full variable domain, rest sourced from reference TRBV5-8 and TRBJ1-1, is EAGVTQSPTHLIKTRGQQATLRCSPISGHTSVYWYQQALGLGLQFLLWYDEGEERNRGNFPPRFSGRQFPNYSSELNVNALELEDSALYLCASSPPSGTAYMNTEAFFGQGTRLTVV.

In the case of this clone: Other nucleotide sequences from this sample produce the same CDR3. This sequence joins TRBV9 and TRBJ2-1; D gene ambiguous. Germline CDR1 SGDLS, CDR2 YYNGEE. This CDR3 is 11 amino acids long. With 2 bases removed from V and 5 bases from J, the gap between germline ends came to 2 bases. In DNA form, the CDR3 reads TGTGCCAGCAGCGTCAACAATGAGCAGTTCTTC. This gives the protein CASSVNNEQFF.

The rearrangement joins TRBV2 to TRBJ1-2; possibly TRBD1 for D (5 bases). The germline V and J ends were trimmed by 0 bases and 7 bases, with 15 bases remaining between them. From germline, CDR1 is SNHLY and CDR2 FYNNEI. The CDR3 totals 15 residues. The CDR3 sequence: CASSEALKGWSGYTF. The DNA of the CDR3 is TGTGCCAGCAGTGAAGCGCTTAAGGGGTGGAGTGGCTACACCTTC.

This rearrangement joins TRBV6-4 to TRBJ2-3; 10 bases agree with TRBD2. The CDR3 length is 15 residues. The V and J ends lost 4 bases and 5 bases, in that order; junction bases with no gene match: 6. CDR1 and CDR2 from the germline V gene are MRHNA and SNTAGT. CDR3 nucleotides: TGTGCCAGCAGTGGAGCGGGAGGGCCGGTAGATACGCAGTATTTT. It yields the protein CASSGAGGPVDTQYF.

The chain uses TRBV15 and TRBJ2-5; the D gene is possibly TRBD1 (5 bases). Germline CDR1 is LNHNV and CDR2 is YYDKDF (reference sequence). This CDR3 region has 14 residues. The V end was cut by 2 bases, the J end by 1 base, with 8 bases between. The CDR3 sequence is CATSRRQSQETQYF. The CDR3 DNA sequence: TGTGCCACCAGCAGACGACAGTCCCAAGAGACCCAGTACTTC.